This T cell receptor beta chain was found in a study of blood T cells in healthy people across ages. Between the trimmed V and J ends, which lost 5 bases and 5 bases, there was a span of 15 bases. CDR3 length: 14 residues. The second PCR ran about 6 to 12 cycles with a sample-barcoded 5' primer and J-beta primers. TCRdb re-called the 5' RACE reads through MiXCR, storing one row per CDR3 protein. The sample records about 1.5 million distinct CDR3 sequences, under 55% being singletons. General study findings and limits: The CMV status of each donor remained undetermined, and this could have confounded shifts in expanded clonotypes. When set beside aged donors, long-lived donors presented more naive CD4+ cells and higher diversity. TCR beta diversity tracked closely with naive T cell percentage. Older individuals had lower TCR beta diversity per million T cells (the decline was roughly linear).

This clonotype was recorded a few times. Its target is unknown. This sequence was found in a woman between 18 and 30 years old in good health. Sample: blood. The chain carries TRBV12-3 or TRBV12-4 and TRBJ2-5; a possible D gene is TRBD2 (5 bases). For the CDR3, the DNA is TGTGCCAGCAGTGCGACACGGAGAGGGGAGACCCAGTACTTC. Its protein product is CASSATRRGETQYF.